Following are 8 T cell receptor beta chains from one sample sequenced in a study of CD8 T cells in cerebrospinal fluid in Alzheimer's disease. TCRdb processed the 10x single-cell sequencing reads again and assigns one entry to each CDR3 protein, with no DNA. This table holds 1,200 or so distinct CDR3 sequences. The specimen was cerebrospinal fluid. These receptors came from a human donor with Parkinson's disease.

The CDR3 is CSVGPTSGNTGELFF. The chain carries TRBV29-1 and TRBJ2-2; TCRdb indicates TRBD2, and absent DNA this call remains unverified. This CDR3 has 15 residues. CDR1 and CDR2 from the germline V gene are SQVTM and ANQGSEA.

By frequency, this clonotype is medium-sized. This rearrangement joins TRBV20-1 to TRBJ2-1; the TCRdb D gene call, TRBD2, has no DNA to confirm it. CDR1 is DFQATT and CDR2 is SNEGSKA in the germline V gene (reference sequence). The CDR3 totals 13 residues. The CDR3 here is CSAGTTWNNEQFF.

By frequency, this clonotype is medium-sized (0.01 to 0.1%). The V and J genes are TRBV5-6 and TRBJ2-7. The germline gives CDR1 SGHDT, CDR2 YYEEEE. The CDR3 spans 14 residues. CDR3 in amino acids: CASSLAGDSYEQYF. The full variable domain, its missing parts supplied by reference TRBV5-6 and TRBJ2-7, is DAGVTQSPTHLIKTRGQQVTLRCSPKSGHDTVSWYQQALGQGPQFIFQYYEEEERQRGNFPDRFSGHQFPNYSSELNVNALLLGDSALYLCASSLAGDSYEQYFGPGTRLTVT.

Frequency places this clonotype as medium-sized. The genes are TRBV6-5 and TRBJ1-1; the TRBD1 assignment by TCRdb is unverifiable without DNA. The V gene's germline CDR1 is MNHEY and CDR2 SVGAGI. This CDR3 has 13 amino acids. The CDR3 loop is CASSYRGTVEAFF.

This clonotype counts as medium-sized by frequency. CDR3: CASNRGERRYGYTF. This chain links TRBV19 with TRBJ1-2; TCRdb returns TRBD1, unconfirmable since there is no DNA. Per the germline V gene, CDR1 is LNHDA and CDR2 is SQIVND (reference sequence). The CDR3 is 14 amino acids.

This clonotype counts as medium-sized (0.01 to 0.1%) by frequency. The genes are TRBV11-2 and TRBJ2-7. The CDR3 has 12 amino acids. Germline V lookup: CDR1 SGHAT, CDR2 FQNNGV. The CDR3 sequence: CASSLIVSEQYF.

Frequency places this clonotype as medium-sized. The chain carries TRBV29-1 and TRBJ1-1. The V gene's germline CDR1 is SQVTM and CDR2 ANQGSEA. There are 12 residues in the CDR3. This CDR3 is CSVAQRNTEAFF.

The J gene is TRBJ1-2, the V gene TRBV20-1. The CDR3 runs 12 residues. Looked up from germline, CDR1 is DFQATT and CDR2 is SNEGSKA (reference sequence). CDR3 in amino acids: CSARTANYGYTF.